This T cell receptor beta chain was obtained from a study of early T cells in non-severe SARS-CoV-2 infection. Study overall: Unsorted whole-blood RNA was sequenced in bulk, leaving chains unpaired.

Via MiXCR, TCRdb re-called the 5' RACE reads, giving one row per CDR3 protein. The sample carries about 46,000 distinct CDR3 sequences, approximately 5.1% recorded once. Trimming took off 7 bases at V and 6 bases at J, with 14 bases between the two ends. Germline CDR1 SNHLY, CDR2 FYNNEI. CDR3 length: 13 amino acids. Sequenced here: whole blood, sampled at baseline. The chain combines TRBV2 with TRBJ2-3; no definite D call. The TCR comes from an adult who was a healthcare worker with PCR-confirmed SARS-CoV-2 infection or an uninfected control (not recorded which). This chain's CDR3 is CASTFARIDTQYF. In DNA form, the CDR3 reads TGTGCCAGCACCTTCGCCCGTATCGATACGCAGTATTTT.